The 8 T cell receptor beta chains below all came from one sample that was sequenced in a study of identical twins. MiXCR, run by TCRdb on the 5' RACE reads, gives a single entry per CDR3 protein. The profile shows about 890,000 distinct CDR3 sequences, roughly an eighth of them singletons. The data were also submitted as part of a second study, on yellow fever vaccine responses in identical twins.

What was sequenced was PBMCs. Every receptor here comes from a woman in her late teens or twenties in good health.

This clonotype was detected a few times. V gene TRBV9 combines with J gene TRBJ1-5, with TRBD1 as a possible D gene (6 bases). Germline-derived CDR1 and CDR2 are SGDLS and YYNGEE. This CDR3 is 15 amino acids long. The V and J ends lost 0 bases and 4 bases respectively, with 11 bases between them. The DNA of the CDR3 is TGTGCCAGCAGCGTAGCCCCGGGGGCGAATCAGCCCCAGCATTTT. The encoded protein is CASSVAPGANQPQHF.

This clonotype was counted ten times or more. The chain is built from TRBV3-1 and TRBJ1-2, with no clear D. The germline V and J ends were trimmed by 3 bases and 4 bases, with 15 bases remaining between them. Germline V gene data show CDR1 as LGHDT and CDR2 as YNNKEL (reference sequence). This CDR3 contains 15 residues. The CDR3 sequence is CASSHFGQGPYGYTF. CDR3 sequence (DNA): TGTGCCAGCAGCCACTTTGGGCAAGGGCCCTATGGCTACACCTTC.

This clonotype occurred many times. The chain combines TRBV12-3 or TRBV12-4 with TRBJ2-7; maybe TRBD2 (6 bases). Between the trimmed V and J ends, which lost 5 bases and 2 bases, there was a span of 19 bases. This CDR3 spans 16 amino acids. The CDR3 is CASSLSAGSGAYEQYF. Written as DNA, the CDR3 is TGTGCCAGCAGTCTATCCGCGGGTAGCGGTGCCTACGAGCAGTACTTC.

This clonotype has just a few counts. The CDR3 bases are TGTGCCACCAGTGATAAGGACAGGCCAACCGGGGAGCTGTTTTTT. It codes for CATSDKDRPTGELFF. The chain is built from TRBV24-1 and TRBJ2-2; the match to TRBD1 covers 7 bases. Germline CDR1 is KGHDR and CDR2 is SFDVKD. V dropped 3 bases and J dropped 5; count of bases not matched to a gene: 5. This CDR3 comprises 15 residues.

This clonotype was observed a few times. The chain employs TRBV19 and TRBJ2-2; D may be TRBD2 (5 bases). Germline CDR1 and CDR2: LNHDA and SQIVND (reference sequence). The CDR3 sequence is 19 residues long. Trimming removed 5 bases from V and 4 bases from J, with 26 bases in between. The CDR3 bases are TGTGCCAGTAGTGTCACCGGGAAGGTGAGCGGAGTCGTCACCGGGGAGCTGTTTTTT. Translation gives CASSVTGKVSGVVTGELFF.

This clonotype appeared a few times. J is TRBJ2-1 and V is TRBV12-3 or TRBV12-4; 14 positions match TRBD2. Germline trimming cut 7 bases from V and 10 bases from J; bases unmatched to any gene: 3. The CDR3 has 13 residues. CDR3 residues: CASKGLAGVEQFF. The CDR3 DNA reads TGTGCCAGCAAGGGACTAGCGGGAGTCGAGCAGTTCTTC.

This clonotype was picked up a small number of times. In DNA, the CDR3 is TGTGCCAGCAGCATTAGCGGGGGGGATACGCAGTATTTT. Its translation: CASSISGGDTQYF. The J gene is TRBJ2-3, the V gene TRBV7-3, with 10 bases identical to TRBD2. CDR1 and CDR2 (germline): SGHTA, FQGTGA. This CDR3 has 13 amino acids. Germline trimming cut 5 bases from V and 6 bases from J; bases unmatched to any gene: 2.

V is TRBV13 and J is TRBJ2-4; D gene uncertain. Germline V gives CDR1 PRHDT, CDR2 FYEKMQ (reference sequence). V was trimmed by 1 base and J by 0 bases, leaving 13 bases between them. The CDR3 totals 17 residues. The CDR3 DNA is TGTGCCAGCAGCTTAGTCTCTCACCGACTAGCCAAAAACATTCAGTACTTC. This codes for CASSLVSHRLAKNIQYF.